Below, 6 T cell receptor beta chains from the same sample are listed, as sequenced in a study of blood T cell repertoires in COVID-19 (dated by TCRdb to the early 2020s). The method was the immunoSEQ multiplex PCR assay. Entries here come from immuneACCESS through TCRdb and include only in-frame sequences with V and J called. Some clones fail to appear in such tables; in the studies checked, an unresolved V gene covers under half of the shortfall, and the cause of the remainder is unknown. This sample has 80,000 to 95,000 clones in its table, and 65% to 80% of those were observed once. The ten most abundant clones make up about a fifth of the sample. Sample: peripheral blood. These receptors were collected from a woman older than 75 with active or convalescent COVID-19.

The count of this clone is one. This chain joins TRBV7-9 and TRBJ1-1; D is perhaps TRBD1 (5 bases). CDR1 is SEHNR, CDR2 FQNEAQ, per germline (reference sequence). The CDR3 is made up of 12 amino acids. V lost 5 bases to trimming and J lost 13 bases, with 17 bases between them. The CDR3 spells CASSPPRGTYFF. The CDR3 DNA sequence: TGTGCCAGCAGCCCGCCCCGGGGGACTTATTTCTTT.

The chain employs TRBV6-5 and TRBJ1-4; 7 bases map to TRBD1. The V and J ends lost 6 bases and 13 bases, in that order; junction bases with no gene match: 11. This CDR3 has 13 amino acids. Germline V lookup: CDR1 MNHEY, CDR2 SVGAGI. The CDR3 region is CASSPEQGRRLFF. The CDR3 nucleotides are TGTGCCAGCAGCCCCGAACAGGGGAGAAGACTGTTTTTT.

V usage is TRBV18 and J usage is TRBJ1-1; D possibly corresponds to TRBD1 (6 bases). The CDR3 runs 14 residues. Germline V gene lookup returns CDR1 KGHSH and CDR2 LQKENI. Trimming left V 5 bases short and J 1 base short, with 11 bases between. This CDR3 is CASSTSDRNTEAFF. CDR3 nucleotides: TGTGCCAGCTCAACCTCGGACAGGAACACTGAAGCTTTCTTT.

This chain uses TRBV27 with TRBJ1-2, with D unresolved. From germline, CDR1 is MNHEY and CDR2 SMNVEV (reference sequence). The germline V and J ends were trimmed by 2 bases and 2 bases, with 12 bases remaining between them. The CDR3 is 15 amino acids. Here the CDR3 reads CASSLLGLGNYGYTF. The CDR3 DNA sequence: TGTGCCAGCAGTTTACTGGGCCTCGGAAACTATGGCTACACCTTC.

This clone was observed once. The chain joins TRBV11-3 to TRBJ1-4, with D uncertain. Germline assignment: CDR1 SGHNT and CDR2 YENEEA. This CDR3 is built from 13 residues. Trimming pared 4 bases from V and 7 bases from J, leaving 10 bases between. The CDR3 loop is CASSSTSGEKLFF. Here the CDR3 DNA reads TGTGCCAGCAGCTCCACCTCAGGTGAAAAACTGTTTTTT.

The V and J genes are TRBV30 and TRBJ1-6; 7 positions agree with TRBD1. The junction had 11 bases not matched to a gene; V was cut back by 8 bases and J by 4 bases. The germline CDR1 and CDR2 sequences are GTSNPN and SVGIG (reference sequence). The CDR3 spans 15 residues. This CDR3 is CATSGAGGYNSPLHF. The CDR3 nucleotides read TGTGCCACATCTGGGGCAGGGGGTTATAATTCACCCCTCCACTTT.